The entry that follows covers one TCR beta chain sequence. The data originate from a study of shared clonotypes between healthy human individuals. The wider study: In total, the donors were two women and a few men aged 18 to 49. CD4 naive and memory got three plates each, CD8 naive two, CD8 memory one.

Samples underwent the assay at deep level. The assay was immunoSEQ multiplex PCR, and TCRdb's table has in-frame clones only and misses some. Seen here are about 980,000 clones, 76% observed once, and the top ten hold over 1.3%. Recent vaccinations or acute infections were absent in the healthy HIV-negative adult donors. The sequence came from a man aged 18 to 29 in good health. Material: memory CD4+ T cells sorted from blood. The subset was: CD45RA-negative fraction.

The CDR3: CASSEATTRVNHYGYTF. CDR3 DNA: TGTGCCAGCTCTGAGGCGACCACACGGGTGAATCACTATGGCTACACCTTC. V usage is TRBV28 and J usage is TRBJ1-2; no reliable D call. CDR3 size: 17 residues. Germline V gives CDR1 MDHEN, CDR2 SYDVKM. Between the trimmed V and J ends, which lost 8 bases and 3 bases, there was a span of 25 bases.